This paragraph covers one TCR beta chain sequence. With 2 bases removed from V and 8 bases from J, the gap between germline ends came to 10 bases. Per germline, CDR1 SGHDT and CDR2 YYEEEE. The CDR3 has 12 residues. The record originates from a study of blood T cell repertoires in COVID-19. Study details: Spain, Italy and the United States supplied samples that represented acute and convalescent COVID-19. PBMCs, B-cell-depleted T cells, or T cells were the source of the cDNA or gDNA that made up the material.

Original processing methods: Researchers report that nucleated cell counts were estimated from reference gene primer amplification. Sequencing was performed with immunoSEQ multiplex PCR; in TCRdb, only in-frame clones are kept and a portion is missing. V and J calls and clone size follow that table, whereas D and trimming were derived from the DNA. Of 140,000 to 150,000 clones listed, roughly 80% are singletons. This clonotype originated in a human donor in a cohort sampled during active COVID-19. This chain links TRBV5-6 with TRBJ1-2; D is perhaps TRBD1 (6 bases). The sample was peripheral blood. Here the CDR3 reads CASSLTGLGYTF. CDR3 DNA: TGTGCCAGCAGCTTAACAGGGCTGGGCTACACCTTC.